The TCR beta chain described here comes from a study of T cells in tumors after PD-1 blockade (dated by TCRdb to about 2019). For context, the study as a whole: Patients were excluded if they had prior checkpoint blockade, use of systemic immunosuppressants, or recent radiotherapy or other anti-cancer therapy within 4 weeks. Patients were treated with either pembrolizumab 200 mg every 3 weeks or cemiplimab 350 mg every 2 weeks. A subset of patients also received ongoing daily vismodegib 150 mg during anti-PD-1 treatment. On average, peripheral blood samples had approximately 120,000 TCR templates (range about 23,000-280,000) and about 35,000 unique clonotypes. The study performed paired single-cell RNA and TCR sequencing on site-matched tumors from BCC or SCC patients before and after anti-PD-1 therapy. To compare blood and tumor clonotypes, bulk TCR sequencing was performed on approximately eleven peripheral blood samples from a handful of patients. RECIST version 1.1 was used to assess clinical response.

Of note for this clone: There is no known antigen for this receptor. Base qualities are not recorded, but no much larger clone differs from it by a single base.

Deep TCRbeta sequencing was performed with the immunoSEQ platform. The study's own analysis went as follows. For further analysis, only productive rearrangements were exported from the immunoSEQ Analyzer. Bulk TCRbeta clonotypes were assigned T cell phenotypes by matching to single-cell RNA+TCR-seq clones sharing the same TCRbeta sequence. Clone enrichment in tumor was calculated as tumor frequency divided by PBMC frequency from bulk TCR sequencing. TCRs were grouped by GLIPH into specificity groups, defined as clusters of distinct TCRs likely recognizing common antigens via shared CDR3 motifs. TCRdb mirrors the immuneACCESS table, restricted to in-frame sequences. Some clones are absent from its copies; in checked studies, under half trace to an unresolved V gene, and the reason for the others is unknown. V and J calls and clone size are copied from that table; D and trimming were computed from the DNA. The sample table lists roughly 50,000 clones, roughly three quarters of them with a count of one. The ten top clones hold 15% to 20% of the sample.

What the authors observed across the whole study: Roughly two fifths of tumor TCR clonotypes were found in blood, and some novel exhausted tumor clones appeared in pre-treatment blood, suggesting peripheral recruitment. Where the novel T cell clones came from was not identified, and possible sources could include lymphoid organs or rare unexpanded clones inside the tumor or in the tumor periphery.

Explained via the paper, the time point label denotes: before anti-PD-1 therapy. Genomic DNA extracted from tumor biopsies or peripheral blood was used for bulk TCRbeta sequencing, with input ranging from roughly 616 ng to 6,004 ng. All patients had histologically proven advanced or metastatic basal or squamous cell carcinoma and were poor candidates for surgical resection. Of the approximately twelve patients making up the basal cell carcinoma cohort, roughly eight underwent bulk tumor TCR sequencing. Taken from cysteine to phenylalanine, the CDR3 has 16 residues. Just CDR3 DNA is preserved here, 48 bases in frame from base 1. The germline V and J ends show losses of 0 bases and 2 bases respectively, and no gene match explains 3 bases of the junction. From the germline V gene, CDR1 is MNHEY and CDR2 is SVGAGI.

The starting material was PBMCs, obtained before anti-PD-1 treatment. The chain uses TRBV6-5 and TRBJ2-1; a stretch of 8 junction bases matches TRBD1. The clonotype comes from a human donor with basal cell carcinoma. DNA sequence: TGTGCCAGCAGTTACTCGACAGGGGTCGCCTACAATGAGCAGTTCTTC. It is translated as CASSYSTGVAYNEQFF.